Detailed here is one T cell receptor (beta chain). This clone showed up just once. The specificity of this receptor is unknown. The record has no base qualities; no much larger clone is one base away. This entry is derived from a study of blood T cell repertoires in COVID-19 (dated by TCRdb to the early 2020s). Regarding the research as a whole: Samples covering the acute and convalescent phases of COVID-19 were provided by collaborators in the United States, Italy and Spain. The material from the prospective study consisted of cDNA or gDNA derived from T cells, B-cell-depleted T cells, or PBMCs. Subjects who had been exposed to COVID-19, were actively infected with it, or had recovered from it provided the deeply sampled blood TCRbeta repertoires that made up the dataset. The repertoires were released in a freely available public database intended as a resource for research on the immune response to SARS-CoV-2. Samples came from the ongoing ImmuneRACE study (first 160 participants) plus 1,254 subjects from 6 global collaborators. The sample metadata nearly always contained a de-identified subject ID, COVID-19 status, age in years and sex. Where HLA class I and class II types were available, the types were taken from metadata supplied by the sample provider, not from assay-based typing. On the study overall, not on this receptor specifically: The quantity of clinical and demographic metadata differed by source and by participant and was supplied without curation.

Collaborating institutions collected whole blood in K2EDTA tubes following their own protocols. For TCRbeta analysis, collaborator samples were shipped as frozen whole blood, as isolated PBMCs, or as DNA extracted from either sample type. TCRbeta CDR3 regions were amplified from genomic DNA using the immunoSEQ Assay, a bias-controlled multiplex PCR. As for the original processing: Nucleated cell counts per sample were estimated from amplification of reference gene primers within the assay. To quantify the absolute abundance of each unique TCRbeta CDR3 rearrangement, sequence reads were collapsed and filtered. Productive Simpson clonality was computed per sample as the square root of Simpson's diversity index over productive rearrangements. TCRdb provides this immuneACCESS table in a form limited to in-frame rearrangements. Some clones are lacking; in checked studies, under half of them reflect an unresolved V gene, and why the rest are absent is not known. Clonal size and the V and J genes are those of that table, whereas D and trimming came from the DNA. The sample contains roughly 63,000 clones, less than 85% of them found a single time. Jointly, the top ten make up nearly 10% of the sample.

The CDR3 has 13 amino acids, counting the end cysteine and phenylalanine. Only CDR3 DNA remains: 39 bases, in frame from the first base. The sequence links TRBV21-1 to TRBJ1-5; TRBD1 is the table's D call and was not checked against the DNA. TRBV21-1 is listed as a pseudogene. The sample taken for sequencing was peripheral blood. This clonotype originated in a human donor in a cohort sampled during active COVID-19. The sequenced DNA: TGTGCCAGCAGGGACAGGGGGTGGCAGCCCCAGCATTTT. Translated, this is CASRDRGWQPQHF.